Listed here are 8 T cell receptor beta chains from one sample, sequenced in a study of blood T cell repertoires in COVID-19. Method: immunoSEQ multiplex PCR; TCRdb's copy keeps in-frame clones and lacks some. The sample holds about 140,000 clones, approximately 84% seen once. The material sequenced was PBMCs or T cells enriched from blood (not recorded which). Receptors originate from a woman in her 50s with acute COVID-19.

Of note for this clone: The junction shows a germline mismatch at one end, possibly a read error. The V and J genes are TRBV10-2 and TRBJ2-1; D is unclear. This CDR3 has 11 amino acids. Per the germline V gene, CDR1 is WSHSY and CDR2 is SAAADI. The CDR3 spells CASRHADPPLF. CDR3 sequence (DNA): TGCGCCAGCAGACATGCGGATCCGCCCCTCTTC.

The chain carries TRBV14 and TRBJ1-1; no clear D gene. The CDR3 runs 13 residues. Trimming left V 1 base short and J 5 bases short, with 8 bases between. Germline assignment: CDR1 SGHDN and CDR2 FVKESK. Written as DNA, the CDR3 is TGTGCCAGCAGCCAAGTTTACGGGACTGAAGCTTTCTTT. This codes for CASSQVYGTEAFF.

The gene calls are TRBV3-1 (or the pseudogene TRBV3-2) and TRBJ1-1; maybe TRBD1 (6 bases). With 4 bases removed from V and 1 base from J, the gap between germline ends came to 10 bases. Germline V gene data show CDR1 as LGHDT and CDR2 as YNNKEL (reference sequence). The CDR3 is 14 residues long. The CDR3 nucleotides are TGTGCCAGCAGCCCCCAAGGGGGGAACACTGAAGCTTTCTTT. Its protein product is CASSPQGGNTEAFF.

This chain links TRBV6-4 with TRBJ2-1, with TRBD2 identical over 12 bases. The V and J ends lost 3 bases and 8 bases, in that order; junction bases with no gene match: 5. Per germline, CDR1 MRHNA and CDR2 SNTAGT. This CDR3 is built from 15 residues. The CDR3 here is CASSEGLAGPYEQFF. CDR3 nucleotide sequence: TGTGCCAGCAGTGAAGGACTAGCGGGACCTTATGAGCAGTTCTTC.

The chain combines TRBV6-5 with TRBJ1-5; TRBD1 is a possible D gene (5 bases). Germline CDR1 reads MNHEY; CDR2 reads SVGAGI. CDR3 length: 13 residues. V was shortened by 6 bases and J by 4 bases, with 10 bases between the two germline ends. Here the CDR3 DNA reads TGTGCCAGCAGCCTACAGGAAAATCAGCCCCAGCATTTT. This encodes CASSLQENQPQHF.

The chain joins TRBV21-1 to TRBJ1-5; the table's D call, TRBD1, was not checked against the DNA. TRBV21-1 is shown as a pseudogene. The length of the CDR3 is 14 residues. CDR3 residues: CASSKGRGNQPQHF. The CDR3 DNA is TGTGCCAGCAGCAAAGGCAGGGGCAATCAGCCCCAGCATTTT.

The J gene is TRBJ1-6, the V gene TRBV7-2, with 7 positions matching TRBD1. The germline CDR1 and CDR2 sequences are SGHTA and FQGNSA. The CDR3 spans 15 residues. V dropped 5 bases and J dropped 6; count of bases not matched to a gene: 7. The CDR3: CASSLYGTANSPLHF. The CDR3 coding sequence is TGTGCCAGCAGCCTTTATGGGACAGCTAATTCACCCCTCCACTTT.

This clone was seen only a few times. V is TRBV2 and J is TRBJ1-5; tentative D call: TRBD1 (5 bases). The germline gives CDR1 SNHLY, CDR2 FYNNEI. CDR3 length: 14 amino acids. Between the trimmed V and J ends, which lost 4 bases and 4 bases, there was a span of 11 bases. CDR3 sequence: CASSGQGNNQPQHF. CDR3 sequence (DNA): TGTGCCAGCAGTGGGCAGGGTAATAATCAGCCCCAGCATTTT.